A single sample gave rise to the 21 T cell receptor beta chains below, sequenced in a study of blood T cells in healthy people across ages. A sample-barcoded 5' primer and a J-beta primer mix were used in a second PCR of roughly 7 to 11 cycles. TCRdb re-analysed the 5' RACE reads in MiXCR, keeping a single row per CDR3 protein. Of some 640,000 distinct CDR3 sequences listed, approximately 49% were seen once; the top ten hold about a third. The sample consisted of blood. The origin of the receptors is a woman aged 55-69 years in good health.

CDR3 loop: CASSDFASVEQFF. The CDR3 nucleotides read TGTGCCAGCAGTGACTTTGCTAGCGTTGAGCAGTTCTTC. This chain links TRBV2 with TRBJ2-1; perhaps TRBD2 as D (6 bases). The germline V and J ends were trimmed by 3 bases and 9 bases, with 12 bases remaining between them. The CDR3 has 13 residues. Germline CDR1 SNHLY, CDR2 FYNNEI.

This clonotype was detected a few times. This chain joins TRBV7-2 and TRBJ2-1, with D perhaps matching TRBD1 or TRBD2 (6 bases each). V was pared by 7 bases and J by 2 bases, with 15 bases between. CDR1 and CDR2 (germline): SGHTA, FQGNSA. The CDR3 runs to 15 residues. The CDR3 spells CASTGAGKAYNEQFF. Here the CDR3 DNA reads TGTGCCAGCACGGGGGCGGGAAAGGCCTACAATGAGCAGTTCTTC.

V is TRBV12-3 or TRBV12-4 and J is TRBJ2-1; 13 positions agree with TRBD2. The J call may be mistaken, given a closer DNA end match to TRBJ2-7. This CDR3 has 18 amino acids. CDR3 loop: CASSFSSWTSGSIDEQYF. CDR3 in DNA: TGTGCCAGCAGTTTCTCTAGTTGGACTAGCGGGAGTATAGATGAGCAGTACTTC.

This sequence joins TRBV20-1 and TRBJ1-2, with D unclear. Trimming stripped 0 bases from V and 1 base from J, with 12 bases between. This CDR3 comprises 15 residues. The V gene's germline CDR1 is DFQATT and CDR2 SNEGSKA (reference sequence). CDR3 in amino acids: CSARDLSPLNYGYTF. CDR3 coding DNA: TGCAGTGCTAGAGATTTGTCGCCGCTTAACTATGGCTACACCTTC.

The genes are TRBV7-2 and TRBJ2-3; D may be TRBD1 (5 bases). The V gene lost 5 bases and the J gene lost 6 bases, with 24 bases spanning the gap. Germline CDR1 SGHTA, CDR2 FQGNSA. The CDR3 length is 17 residues. CDR3 bases: TGTGCCAGCAGCACCTCCACCAGGGCGGCTATCTCGGATACGCAGTATTTT. Amino acid sequence: CASSTSTRAAISDTQYF.

The gene calls are TRBV6-2 or TRBV6-3 and TRBJ2-3, with 9 bases matching TRBD2. With 7 bases clipped from V and 0 bases from J, the junction kept 5 bases outside the gene matches. Germline CDR1 is MNHEY and CDR2 is SVGEGT. The CDR3 contains 15 residues. The CDR3 DNA is TGTGCCAGCAAAAAGCTAGCGGGGAGCACAGATACGCAGTATTTT. It yields the protein CASKKLAGSTDTQYF.

Here the CDR3 reads CASSTTGMRHEQYF. Here the CDR3 DNA reads TGTGCCAGCAGCACGACAGGGATGAGGCATGAGCAGTACTTC. The chain employs TRBV2 and TRBJ2-5, with TRBD1 identical over 7 bases. This CDR3 region has 14 residues. The J segment lost 11 bases and the V segment lost 6 bases, leaving 15 bases of the junction unmatched. Per the germline V gene, CDR1 is SNHLY and CDR2 is FYNNEI.

This clonotype was seen more than once but under ten times. This sequence joins TRBV12-3 or TRBV12-4 and TRBJ2-3; TRBD2 matches at 11 bases. The CDR3 spans 14 residues. Trimming cost V 3 bases and J 4 bases; bases outside gene matches: 0. CDR3 amino acids: CASSFSGGADTQYF. CDR3 coding DNA: TGTGCCAGCAGTTTTAGCGGGGGGGCAGATACGCAGTATTTT.

The V call is TRBV20-1, the J call TRBJ2-1, with D possibly being TRBD2 (6 bases). V was clipped by 1 base and J by 5 bases, with 12 bases between them. Germline CDR1 DFQATT, CDR2 SNEGSKA (reference sequence). There are 14 residues in the CDR3. The CDR3 DNA reads as TGCAGTGCTAGAGGGCCTAGCGCCAACAATGAGCAGTTCTTC. Translated: CSARGPSANNEQFF.

The chain uses TRBV20-1 and TRBJ1-2; D remains ambiguous. This CDR3 has 14 amino acids. Deletions cut 3 bases from V and 0 bases from J, with 11 bases between. Germline V lookup: CDR1 DFQATT, CDR2 SNEGSKA (reference sequence). CDR3 protein: CSASWPLTNYGYTF. In DNA form, the CDR3 reads TGCAGTGCTAGCTGGCCCTTGACTAACTATGGCTACACCTTC.

The chain links TRBV29-1 to TRBJ1-3; D unclear. V shed 6 bases and J shed 0 bases, with 15 bases lying between them. The germline V gene encodes CDR1 SQVTM and CDR2 ANQGSEA. The CDR3 length is 15 residues. CDR3 sequence (DNA): TGCAGCGTCGACGCGGGCAGGAGCTCTGGAAACACCATATATTTT. Its translation is CSVDAGRSSGNTIYF.

As to this clonotype: At one end the junction does not follow the germline gene, possibly because of a read error. This sequence joins TRBV5-1 and TRBJ2-3, with D perhaps matching TRBD1 (6 bases). The germline CDR1 and CDR2 sequences are SGHRS and YFSETQ. The CDR3 covers 13 residues. Here the CDR3 DNA reads TGCGCCAGCAGCGCCCGACAGGCAGATGCGCAGTATTTT. It is translated as CASSARQADAQYF.

This clonotype was seen a few times. This chain uses TRBV6-1 with TRBJ2-7, with D perhaps TRBD1 (6 bases). Deletions cut 6 bases from V and 2 bases from J, with 14 bases between. The CDR3 length is 14 residues. CDR1 is MNHNS and CDR2 is SASEGT in the germline V gene. In DNA form, the CDR3 reads TGTGCCAGCAGACACCGGGACACAACCTACGAGCAGTACTTC. Its protein product is CASRHRDTTYEQYF.

This clonotype was detected only a few times. This chain connects TRBV28 to TRBJ2-7; unclear D gene. Germline V lookup: CDR1 MDHEN, CDR2 SYDVKM. Trimming removed 6 bases from V and 5 bases from J, with 20 bases in between. The CDR3 has 15 residues. The CDR3: CASSRRGGVGDEQYF. The CDR3 region has the DNA TGTGCCAGCAGCCGCCGTGGTGGGGTCGGCGACGAGCAGTACTTC. Looking up the rest from reference TRBV28 and TRBJ2-7 gives the full variable domain: DVKVTQSSRYLVKRTGEKVFLECVQDMDHENMFWYRQDPGLGLRLIYFSYDVKMKEKGDIPEGYSVSREKKERFSLILESASTNQTSMYLCASSRRGGVGDEQYFGPGTRLTVT.

The chain recombines TRBV20-1 with TRBJ2-5, with TRBD2 identical over 8 bases. After removal of 5 bases from V and 0 bases from J, the junction contained 14 bases not matched to a gene. The length of the CDR3 is 17 residues. Germline CDR1 is DFQATT and CDR2 is SNEGSKA (reference sequence). CDR3 sequence: CSAHELGSGKYQETQYF. The CDR3 region has the DNA TGCAGTGCTCACGAGCTGGGTAGCGGGAAGTACCAAGAGACCCAGTACTTC.

The rearrangement links TRBV15 to TRBJ2-7, with no clear D. The CDR3 covers 13 residues. Trimming pared 0 bases from V and 6 bases from J, leaving 9 bases between. Per the germline V gene, CDR1 is LNHNV and CDR2 is YYDKDF (reference sequence). The CDR3 spells CATSRDPSIEQYF. The CDR3 DNA reads TGTGCCACCAGCAGAGACCCTTCTATCGAGCAGTACTTC.

The chain employs TRBV6-6 and TRBJ2-1; 11 bases match TRBD1. The CDR3 sequence is 13 residues long. V lost 8 bases, J lost 8 bases, and 5 bases stayed unmatched. Germline V gene data show CDR1 as MNHNY and CDR2 as SVGAGI (reference sequence). The CDR3 coding sequence is TGTGCCAGCCAGGACAGGGGGCCGGATGAGCAGTTCTTC. This encodes CASQDRGPDEQFF.

This chain joins TRBV20-1 and TRBJ1-5, with D perhaps matching TRBD1 (5 bases). CDR1 is DFQATT and CDR2 is SNEGSKA in the germline V gene (reference sequence). V was shortened by 4 bases and J by 0 bases, with 10 bases between the two germline ends. The CDR3 is 14 amino acids. The CDR3 DNA is TGCAGTGCTATTGACAGCTATAGCAATCAGCCCCAGCATTTT. This translates into CSAIDSYSNQPQHF.

This clonotype was found a few times. Relative to the germline gene, one junction end is altered; a read error may explain this. CDR3 nucleotides: TGTGCCGGCAGCGCTTTGACAGTCACAGATACGCAGTATTTT. It yields the protein CAGSALTVTDTQYF. The chain recombines TRBV5-5 with TRBJ2-3, with D tentatively TRBD1 (5 bases). Germline CDR1 reads SGHKS; CDR2 reads YYEKEE (reference sequence). This CDR3 region has 14 residues. The full variable domain, rest sourced from reference TRBV5-5 and TRBJ2-3, is DAGVTQSPTHLIKTRGQQVTLRCSPISGHKSVSWYQQVLGQGPQFIFQYYEKEERGRGNFPDRFSARQFPNYSSELNVNALLLGDSALYLCAGSALTVTDTQYFGPGTRLTVL.

This clonotype was seen many times. This chain joins TRBV5-1 and TRBJ2-2, with 9 positions matching TRBD2. This CDR3 has 16 residues. The V gene's germline CDR1 is SGHRS and CDR2 YFSETQ. V was pared by 0 bases and J by 0 bases, with 0 bases of the junction left unmatched. CDR3 amino acids: CASSLASGANTGELFF. CDR3 sequence (DNA): TGCGCCAGCAGCTTGGCTAGCGGGGCGAACACCGGGGAGCTGTTTTTT.

In its sample, this clonotype was seen a few times. This sequence joins TRBV4-3 and TRBJ2-3; 9 positions match TRBD2. This CDR3 has 16 residues. The ends lost 3 bases at V and 1 base at J; junction bases unmatched: 5. Germline V gives CDR1 LGHNA, CDR2 YSLEER. Written as DNA, the CDR3 is TGCGCCAGCAGCCAGGGACGGACTAGCGGCACAGATACGCAGTATTTT. Translated, it gives CASSQGRTSGTDTQYF.